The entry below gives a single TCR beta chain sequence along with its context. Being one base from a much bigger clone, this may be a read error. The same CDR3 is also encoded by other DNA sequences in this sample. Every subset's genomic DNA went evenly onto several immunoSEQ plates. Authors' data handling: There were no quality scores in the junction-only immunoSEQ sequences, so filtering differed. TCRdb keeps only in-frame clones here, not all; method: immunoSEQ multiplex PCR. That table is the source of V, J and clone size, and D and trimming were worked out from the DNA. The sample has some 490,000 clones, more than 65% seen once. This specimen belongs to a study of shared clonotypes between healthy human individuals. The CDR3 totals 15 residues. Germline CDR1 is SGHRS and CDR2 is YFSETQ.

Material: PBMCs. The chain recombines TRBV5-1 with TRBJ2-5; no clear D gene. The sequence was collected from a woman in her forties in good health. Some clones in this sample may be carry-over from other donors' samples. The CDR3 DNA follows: TGCGCTAGCAGCACCGCGCCGGGTAACCAAGAGACCCAGTACTTC. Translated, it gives CASSTAPGNQETQYF.